Sequencing of this T cell receptor (beta chain) was carried out in a study of cytomegalovirus exposure and HLA in healthy donors listed by TCRdb under 2017. Study-wide context: An earlier analysis of about 560 of the donors reported 276 Gb of sequence data and 95 million to 130 million unique TCR beta sequences obtained from about 179 million T cells. An early release that covered some 630 HLA-typed donors contained approximately 320 gigabases of sequencing data and around 80 million unique TCR sequences. Among the approximately 430 genotyped donors, around 81% belonged to the genetic ancestry cluster associated with self-reported Caucasian donors. The study aimed to test whether cataloging public T cell receptors could reveal signatures of past pathogen exposure. The study profiled the T cell repertoires of 500 to 800 subjects by immunosequencing and related them to cytomegalovirus serostatus. In addition to the first cohort of around 670 subjects, a separate validation cohort of 130 or so different subjects was used. To predict cytomegalovirus infection status, the study combined high-throughput TCR immunosequencing, statistical association of individual TCRs with disease status, and machine learning. To study patterns of TCR occurrence, a later analysis re-analyzed previously published TCR beta repertoires from under 750 donors and added high-resolution HLA genotyping. Rather than using new phenotypic data, the later analysis identified candidate immune exposures from TCR beta sequences and from how often those sequences occurred across donors. An earlier analysis of about 600 of the donors used high-throughput TCR beta sequencing to judge whether each TCR beta V gene segment behaved as functional or pseudogenic. Donor age, sex, ethnicity and CMV serostatus were collected together with the repertoire data. Genome-wide SNP genotypes for about 60% of the roughly 700 donors were used in a later genetic analysis, which treated that subset as a discovery cohort. Every discovery cohort repertoire had been produced on one sequencing platform. Both class I and class II loci were covered by HLA typing, at four-digit resolution. The number of typed donors differed by locus: roughly 620-630 for A, B, C, DRB1 and DQB1; some 500 for DQA1; 606 for DPA1; and some 450 for DPB1. Five DR-DQ haplotypes were handled as single units for association and clustering because linkage in the cohort was strong. On average, roughly 250,000 unique TCR beta nucleotide sequences were sequenced per donor among 398 genotyped donors of the cohort, with about 19% of those sequences being non-productive.

What the study reported, not specific to this receptor: A later analysis found that HLA-associated TCR beta chains were more clonally expanded and had lower generation probabilities than equally common non-associated chains. When HLA alleles, especially DR and DQ, strongly co-occurred, attributing TCR associations to individual alleles was difficult. Presence/absence analyses assumed roughly uniform sequencing depth across donors, an assumption that may not hold. Only TCR beta chains were sequenced in this cohort, and the absence of alpha or paired-chain data limited detectable features. Three of the identified cytomegalovirus-associated TCR beta chains were confirmed in vitro to be specific for cytomegalovirus antigens. A further reported finding was that TCR beta sequences accurately predicted the HLA-A and HLA-B alleles for most subjects in the first cohort. Linkage disequilibrium might explain the correlated functional status among segregating V segments, but an unknown experimental factor could not be ruled out. The 87-base-pair reads could not distinguish some IMGT-functional V segments, including TRBV6-2 and TRBV6-3, so those segments were excluded. About 15 rarely observed V segments, including chromosome 9 orphons, were excluded from the earlier analysis of some 590 of the donors because counts were too low. While some public TCRs were present in many individuals, most TCR sequences turned up only very rarely across donors. A later analysis associated 15,000 or so TCR beta sequences with specific HLA alleles at a false discovery rate of 0.05. According to a later genetic analysis, donors in an Asian-associated ancestry cluster had fewer N-insertions in productive TCRs than the approximately 700-donor mean. In a later analysis, TCR association rates were found to vary across HLA loci, with the most associated TCRs seen for DRB1 alleles and the fewest for HLA-C alleles. A cluster of highly shared sequence variants was judged likely to be a technical artifact of the sequencing pipeline. CMV serostatus was the only immune exposure information available for the cohort. An association between a missense DCLRE1C variant and V-gene and J-gene trimming of TCR beta chains was found in a later genetic analysis and replicated in an independent cohort. In a later analysis, most CMV-associated TCR beta chains were found to appear HLA-restricted, with HLA associations seemingly driven largely by CMV exposure. Broadly in line with IMGT annotations, most TCR beta V segments showed up in productive rearrangements about 90% or about 30% of the time in an earlier analysis of 587 of the donors. The authors suggested that the approach could potentially be generalized to other disease states and immunological phenotypes. Because some donors lacked HLA typing at each locus, the association tests relied only on the typed subset. The classifier was reported to diagnose cytomegalovirus status with high specificity and sensitivity in both the original cohort and the validation cohort. A later analysis reported that several top co-occurrence clusters appeared linked to parvovirus B19, influenza, CMV and Epstein-Barr virus. The study listed 150 to 200 TCR beta chains as associated with cytomegalovirus.

In total, roughly 670 healthy bone marrow donors made up the cohort. Cohort members were all nominally healthy when sampled, although unrecorded immune exposures were likely present. The donor was CMV seropositive and was included in the group of 300 or so seropositive cohort members. Every donor gave a peripheral blood sample, and the peripheral blood mononuclear cells from that sample were used for TCR beta sequencing. Genomic DNA extraction from the blood cell samples was performed with the Qiagen DNeasy Blood Extraction Kit. Libraries were prepared through the immunoSEQ multiplex PCR assay. For the multiplex PCR, a mixture combining 60 forward primers for TCR Vbeta segments and 13 reverse primers for TCR Jbeta segments was used. The CDR3 region of rearranged TCR beta genes was amplified from genomic DNA by a multiplex PCR assay. On the Illumina HiSeq System, the amplified TCR beta libraries were sequenced as 87-base-pair reads. In the authors' own workflow: A later analysis tallied around 80 million unique TCR beta chains across the 640 or so repertoires, and around 12 million of those chains were shared by two or more donors. To remove PCR and sequencing errors, raw reads were error-corrected and collapsed into unique sequences using a nearest-neighbor algorithm that merged closely related sequences. CDR3 sequences were aligned to IMGT reference sequences to assign V, D and J gene segments. For a sequence to be retained, at least a six-nucleotide match to both a V gene segment and a J gene segment was required. A rearrangement was called productive if the CDR3 had no stop codons and remained in frame with V and J, and every other rearrangement was called non-productive. Following IMGT convention, CDR3 was defined as the stretch from the second conserved V-encoded cysteine up to the conserved J-encoded phenylalanine. The earlier analysis of a few hundred of the donors excluded any sequence lacking an unambiguous match to a single V gene segment. In an earlier analysis of approximately 610 of the donors, V segments were called functional above 56.7% productive rearrangements and were called segregating when the between-donor standard deviation exceeded 5%. A statistical classification framework was built for diagnosing cytomegalovirus status from the catalog of TCR beta chain sequences. V and J gene assignment, in a later analysis, came from comparing TCR nucleotide sequences with IMGT/GENE-DB human TR gene sequences. The TCRdist pipeline was used in a later analysis to assign CDR3 sequences and most-parsimonious VDJ recombination scenarios. In a later analysis, each TCR beta chain was defined by its CDR3 amino acid sequence together with its V-gene family, and reads lacking a unique V-gene family were excluded. As a way to deal with suspected cross-contamination and a sequencing artifact, a later analysis dropped nearly 600 nucleotide sequences that were highly shared and had low generation probability. In a later analysis, a clonal expansion index was calculated for each public chain from normalized within-repertoire ranks of inferred template counts. A later analysis computed generation probabilities with a VDJ recombination model fitted to out-of-frame rearrangements, and checked the results against IGoR. In a later analysis, TCR-TCR, TCR-HLA and TCR-CMV co-occurrence was scored with hypergeometric tests, and a repertoire-size bias correction was applied to TCR pairs. In a later analysis, false discovery rates were estimated by permuting HLA or CMV assignments 20 times. In a later analysis, co-occurring TCRs were grouped with DBSCAN, and TCRdist sequence similarity was added when clustering was performed within HLA-allele-positive subsets. Repertoires with fewer than 30,000 or more than 120,000 public chains, plus five repertoires with anomalous nucleotide sharing, were excluded from co-occurrence clustering. TCRdb took this table from immuneACCESS and kept in-frame rearrangements with V and J called. Such tables lack part of the clones; where checked against another copy, unresolved V genes explain under half of the gap, and the rest is unexplained. V and J calls plus clone size are reproduced from that table; the DNA served to infer D and trimming. This sample is represented by 200,000 to 250,000 clones; around 76% of them were singletons. The biggest ten clones account for over 5% of the sample.

A remark on this clone: Its antigen is currently not known. The input lacks base qualities; no much larger clone sits a single base away.

The cysteine opens and the phenylalanine closes a CDR3 of 14 amino acids. The read is trimmed to its CDR3 DNA, 42 bases read in frame from base 1. V gives up 3 bases and J gives up 7 bases, and the segment between their germline ends measures 13 bases. Reading the germline V gene gives CDR1 SGDLS and CDR2 YYNGEE. This sequence was found in a woman aged 40 to 49 in good health and CMV-seropositive. Sequencing input: PBMCs. The sequence joins TRBV9 to TRBJ2-2, and perhaps TRBD2 as D gene, on 6 matching bases. The nucleotide sequence is TGTGCCAGCAGCGCGAACCGGGAGATCGGGGAGCTGTTTTTT. This is translated as CASSANREIGELFF.